These T cell receptor beta chains were read from a single sample in a study of blood T cell repertoires in COVID-19. Profiled with immunoSEQ multiplex PCR; TCRdb holds only in-frame clones, not every one. The data hold fewer than 25,000 clones, with roughly nine tenths observed a single time. Specimen: peripheral blood. The receptors originated from a man between 70 and 80 years old with acute or convalescent COVID-19. The CDR3 runs from the conserved cysteine through the conserved F or W. A D gene is named only where the DNA matches it firmly. Not all rows give a size; the values are once, few, many and, for expanded clones, a class.

j_gene,v_gene,abundance,d_gene,CDR3nt,CDR3aa
TRBJ2-5,TRBV3-1/TRBV3-2,.,TRBD1,TGTGCCAGCAGCCAAGATCGGACAGGGGGCTGGGAGACCCAGTACTTC,CASSQDRTGGWETQYF
TRBJ2-1,TRBV5-4,.,TRBD2,TGTGCCAGCAGCCCGCAGGGGCGGACTAGCTACGATGAGCAGTTCTTC,CASSPQGRTSYDEQFF
TRBJ1-1,TRBV7-6,.,.,TGTGCCAGCAGCTTAGGAGGGGGACCGTTACTTGAAGCTTTCTTT,CASSLGGGPLLEAFF
TRBJ2-5,TRBV11-2,.,.,TGTGCCAGCAGCTTTTCCAGCCAAGAGACCCAGTACTTC,CASSFSSQETQYF
TRBJ1-1,TRBV5-1,.,TRBD1,TGCGCCAGCAGTGATACAGGGGTCACTGAAGCTTTCTTT,CASSDTGVTEAFF
TRBJ2-3,TRBV5-4,once,TRBD2,TGTGCCAGCATAGCGGGGGGTGCAGTGTCTAGCACAGATACGCAGTATTTT,CASIAGGAVSSTDTQYF
TRBJ2-7,TRBV5-1,.,TRBD2,TGCGCCAGCAGCGCCGGGACTAGCGGAAACGAGCAGTACTTC,CASSAGTSGNEQYF
TRBJ1-5,TRBV6-2/TRBV6-3,.,TRBD1,TGTGCCAGCAGCCAGGGACAGCACGTGAGGCCCCAGCATTTT,CASSQGQHVRPQHF
TRBJ1-5,TRBV4-2,.,.,TGTGCCAGCAGCCAAGATCCGAGGGGAGGCGCGCCCCAGCATTTT,CASSQDPRGGAPQHF
TRBJ2-1,TRBV2,.,TRBD2,TGTGCCAGCAGTGAAGAATTAGCGGGCTACAATGAGCAGTTCTTC,CASSEELAGYNEQFF
TRBJ2-1,TRBV7-9,once,.,TGTGCCAGCAGCTCGAGGACACCTCTTTCCTACAATGAGCAGTTCTTC,CASSSRTPLSYNEQFF